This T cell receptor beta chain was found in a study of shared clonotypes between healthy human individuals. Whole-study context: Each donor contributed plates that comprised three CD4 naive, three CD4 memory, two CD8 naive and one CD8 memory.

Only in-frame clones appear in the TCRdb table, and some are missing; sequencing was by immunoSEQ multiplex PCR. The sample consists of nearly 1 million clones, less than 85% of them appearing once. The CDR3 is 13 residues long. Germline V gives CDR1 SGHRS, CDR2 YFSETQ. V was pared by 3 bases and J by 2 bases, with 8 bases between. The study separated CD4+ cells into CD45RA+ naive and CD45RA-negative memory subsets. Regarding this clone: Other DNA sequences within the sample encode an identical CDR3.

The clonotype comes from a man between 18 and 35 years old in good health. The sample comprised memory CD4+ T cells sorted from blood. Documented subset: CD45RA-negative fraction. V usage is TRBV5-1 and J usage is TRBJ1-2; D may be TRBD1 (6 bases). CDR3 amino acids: CASSSGTNYGYTF. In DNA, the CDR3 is TGCGCCAGCAGCTCGGGGACAAACTATGGCTACACCTTC.